This is a list of T cell receptor beta chains from one sample in a study of beta chain features in type 1 diabetes. The data were produced by immunoSEQ multiplex PCR, yet TCRdb's version contains in-frame clones alone and is incomplete. The sample has about 450,000 clones, over 9.5% seen once. The material sequenced was naive CD4+ T cells from blood. Receptors originate from a woman aged 18-30 years in good health. CDR3s include the opening cysteine and the closing phenylalanine or tryptophan. The D gene is left open where the match is weak. Size tells how often a clone was seen (once, few, many) or the class of an expanded clone, and some rows leave it out.

TRBV9	TRBJ1-4	.	few	TGTGCCAGCAGCTCCCGAGAGGGGAGGAATGAAAAACTGTTTTTT	CASSSREGRNEKLFF
TRBV9	TRBJ2-6	TRBD1	.	TGTGCCAGCAGCGCGCAGGGGGCAGGGGCCAACGTCCTGACTTTC	CASSAQGAGANVLTF
TRBV7-9	TRBJ2-3	TRBD2	.	TGTGCCAGCAGCTTAAGGCGGGAGGCGCAGTATTTT	CASSLRREAQYF
TRBV12-5	TRBJ2-7	TRBD1	.	TGTGCTAGTGGCCCACCGGGACAGGGGGCGCGCGAGCAGTACTTC	CASGPPGQGAREQYF
TRBV9	TRBJ2-1	TRBD2	few	TGTGCCAGCAGCGTAATAGCGGGAGAGAGAGATGAGCAGTTCTTC	CASSVIAGERDEQFF
TRBV28	TRBJ2-4	TRBD1	.	TGTGCCAGCAGTCGAGGCCCGGACAGGATTAGGATTCAGTACTTC	CASSRGPDRIRIQYF
TRBV9	TRBJ2-3	.	.	TGTGCCAGCAGCGTCCAGGCGGTCAATACGCAGTATTTT	CASSVQAVNTQYF
TRBV25-1	TRBJ1-5	TRBD1	.	TGTGCCAGCAGCCCTTCGACAGGGTTTGGTATTGGCAATCAGCCCCAGCATTTT	CASSPSTGFGIGNQPQHF
TRBV18	TRBJ2-5	TRBD1	.	TGTGCCAGCTCACACGGACAGGGCCGAGAGACCCAGTACTTC	CASSHGQGRETQYF
TRBV9	TRBJ2-2	.	few	TGTGCCAGCAGTTCCGCTCGGAACACCGGGGAGCTGTTTTTT	CASSSARNTGELFF
TRBV29-1	TRBJ2-1	.	few	TGCAGCGTTGTCTCCCAGGGGAATGAGCAGTTCTTC	CSVVSQGNEQFF
TRBV6-5	TRBJ2-5	.	.	TGTGCCAGCAGTTACCTTAAGACAAAAGGAGAGACCCAGTACTTC	CASSYLKTKGETQYF
TRBV7-3	TRBJ1-2	TRBD1	.	TGTGCCAGCAGCCCCCGGGACAGGGGAAATTCTCATGGCTACACCTTC	CASSPRDRGNSHGYTF
TRBV4-1	TRBJ1-2	.	.	TGCGCCAGCAGCCAAGATCGGGTGTGGAGGGCGAAGTATGGCTACACCTTC	CASSQDRVWRAKYGYTF
TRBV4-3	TRBJ2-7	TRBD2	.	TGCGCCAGCAGCCATTTTTCGGGAGGGCCCTACGAGCAGTACTTC	CASSHFSGGPYEQYF
TRBV9	TRBJ2-2	TRBD2	.	TGTGCCAGCAGCGTGGCTAGCGGGAGCGTCGAGCTGTTTTTT	CASSVASGSVELFF
TRBV4-1	TRBJ2-4	.	.	TGCGCCAGCAGCCTAGTTGGGAGGACACGGGAAAACATTCAGTACTTC	CASSLVGRTRENIQYF
TRBV7-2	TRBJ2-5	.	.	TGTGCCAGCAGCTTAAGGTCAGCCCAAGAGACCCAGTACTTC	CASSLRSAQETQYF
TRBV9	TRBJ2-5	TRBD2	.	TGTGCCAGCAGCGTAGGACTAGCGGGGCACCAAGAGACCCAGTACTTC	CASSVGLAGHQETQYF
TRBV18	TRBJ2-5	.	.	TGTGCCAGCTTCCGGGCCCTCCAAGAGACCCAGTACTTC	CASFRALQETQYF
TRBV4-2	TRBJ1-2	.	.	TGTGCCAGCAGCCCACAGAGGGACTATGGCTACACCTTC	CASSPQRDYGYTF
TRBV25-1	TRBJ2-4	.	few	TGTGCCAGCAGTGAACAGGCAGGGCCGGCCAAAAACATTCAGTACTTC	CASSEQAGPAKNIQYF
TRBV9	TRBJ1-1	TRBD1	few	TGTGCCAGCAGCGTAGGGGGACAGCAGAACCGGAGAGCTTTCTTT	CASSVGGQQNRRAFF
TRBV27	TRBJ2-2	.	.	TGTGCCAGCAGTTTAAGGGCGTCCCCGGCCGGGGAGCTGTTTTTT	CASSLRASPAGELFF
TRBV4-1	TRBJ1-1	.	.	TGCGCCAGCAGCCAGGGCAGGGCTCGAGGGAGAGGGAACACTGAAGCTTTCTTT	CASSQGRARGRGNTEAFF
TRBV29-1	TRBJ2-3	.	few	TGCAGCGTTGAAGGTGCGGGGCCAGATACGCAGTATTTT	CSVEGAGPDTQYF
TRBV5-4	TRBJ2-1	TRBD2	few	TGTGCCAGCAGCTCCCAGACTAGCCTAGCCTACAATGAGCAGTTCTTC	CASSSQTSLAYNEQFF
TRBV5-4	TRBJ2-3	TRBD2	.	TGTGCCAGCGGGACTAGTGTAGCGGGAGGCACAGATACGCAGTATTTT	CASGTSVAGGTDTQYF
TRBV7-9	TRBJ2-5	.	few	TGTGCCAGCAGATCCCTGGGGGTAGGAGAGACCCAGTACTTC	CASRSLGVGETQYF
TRBV4-3	TRBJ2-5	.	.	TGCGCCAGCAGCCAAGGTTCAACGACAGTTCAAGAGACCCAGTACTTC	CASSQGSTTVQETQYF
TRBV7-2	TRBJ2-4	.	.	TGTGCCAGCAGCTTAGCGGACATTCAGTACTTC	CASSLADIQYF
TRBV29-1	TRBJ1-2	TRBD1	.	TGCAGCGTTGGAGGGACAGGGGGAACCTTCTATGGCTACACCTTC	CSVGGTGGTFYGYTF
TRBV4-1	TRBJ1-2	.	few	TGCGCCAGCAGCCAAGACCGAACAGGGCGAACTAACTATGGCTACACCTTC	CASSQDRTGRTNYGYTF
TRBV6-1	TRBJ2-1	.	.	TGTGCCAGCAGCCCTAACCTACAGGGGAGGGAGTTCTTC	CASSPNLQGREFF
TRBV11-2	TRBJ2-1	.	.	TGTGCCAGCAGCTTAGTTTTTAGCGCATTATCCTACAATGAGCAGTTCTTC	CASSLVFSALSYNEQFF
TRBV21-1	TRBJ2-5	.	few	TGTGCCAGCAGCAAAGCGGGACAGCAAGAGACCCAGTACTTC	CASSKAGQQETQYF
TRBV15	TRBJ2-3	TRBD1	few	TGTGCCACCAGCAGAGGGACAGGGCGTCGCACAGATACGCAGTATTTT	CATSRGTGRRTDTQYF
TRBV9	TRBJ2-1	.	few	TGTGCCAGCAGCGTAGAGGAGAGCCCCTACAATGAGCAGTTCTTC	CASSVEESPYNEQFF
TRBV11-2	TRBJ1-1	.	few	TGTGCCAGCAGCTTAGCCGGGGCGCGCACTGAAGCTTTCTTT	CASSLAGARTEAFF
TRBV30	TRBJ2-7	.	few	TGTGCCTGGAGTGTAGGACCTGGACCCTACGAGCAGTACTTC	CAWSVGPGPYEQYF
TRBV19	TRBJ2-3	.	.	TGTGCCAGTAGTGGAGGGCCCCTCTTAGATACGCAGTATTTT	CASSGGPLLDTQYF
TRBV25-1	TRBJ2-5	.	.	TGTGCCAGCACCCTCGGGGGGCGTGAGGAGACCCAGTACTTC	CASTLGGREETQYF
TRBV11-2	TRBJ1-2	.	.	TGTGCCAGCAGCTTAGATCGGCCAGGGAGAATTGGTGGCTACACCTTC	CASSLDRPGRIGGYTF
TRBV9	TRBJ2-1	.	.	TGTGCCAGCAGCCTAAACAATGAGCAGTTCTTC	CASSLNNEQFF
TRBV2	TRBJ2-5	TRBD1	.	TGTGCCAGCCGGGGACAGGGATTTGAAGGGACCCAGTACTTC	CASRGQGFEGTQYF
TRBV7-8	TRBJ2-3	.	.	TGTGCCAGCACCCGAGGGACAGATACGCAGTATTTT	CASTRGTDTQYF
TRBV7-2	TRBJ2-1	.	.	TGTGCCAGCAGCGACCATCAGGGGAACGAGCAGTTCTTC	CASSDHQGNEQFF
TRBV29-1	TRBJ2-4	TRBD1	few	TGCAGTGATACCGGGGACAGGGGGATACTAGCCAAAAACATTCAGTACTTC	CSDTGDRGILAKNIQYF
TRBV2	TRBJ2-4	.	few	TGTGCCAGCAGTCGGGACCGTGACTACATTCAGTACTTC	CASSRDRDYIQYF
TRBV2	TRBJ2-5	TRBD2	.	TGTGCCAGCAGTGATACTAGCGGGCGACGGGAGACCCAGTACTTC	CASSDTSGRRETQYF
TRBV28	TRBJ2-4	.	.	TGTGCCAGCAGTTACCGGTTAAAAGGGGCCCCGAACATTCAGTACTTC	CASSYRLKGAPNIQYF
TRBV9	TRBJ2-3	.	.	TGTGCCAGCAGCGCCTACAGTGCAGATACGCAGTATTTT	CASSAYSADTQYF
TRBV20-1	TRBJ2-1	.	few	TGCAGTGCTAGGGGTCACAATGAGCAGTTCTTC	CSARGHNEQFF
TRBV7-9	TRBJ2-7	.	few	TGTGCCAGCAGCTTTAGGACAGCCTTAGCCTACGAGCAGTACTTC	CASSFRTALAYEQYF
TRBV2	TRBJ2-3	.	.	TGTGCCAGCAGTGACAGGGTTGTGGCAGATACGCAGTATTTT	CASSDRVVADTQYF
TRBV4-3	TRBJ1-6	.	few	TGCGCCAGCAGCCAAGAAAGGCCTGGGGTCGGCTCACCCCTCCACTTT	CASSQERPGVGSPLHF
TRBV7-8	TRBJ2-5	TRBD1	.	TGTGCCAGCAGCTTAGAAGAACAGGGGGTGCGAGAGACCCAGTACTTC	CASSLEEQGVRETQYF
TRBV30	TRBJ2-6	.	few	TGTGCCTGGATTACGGGCTTGGGGGCCAACGTCCTGACTTTC	CAWITGLGANVLTF